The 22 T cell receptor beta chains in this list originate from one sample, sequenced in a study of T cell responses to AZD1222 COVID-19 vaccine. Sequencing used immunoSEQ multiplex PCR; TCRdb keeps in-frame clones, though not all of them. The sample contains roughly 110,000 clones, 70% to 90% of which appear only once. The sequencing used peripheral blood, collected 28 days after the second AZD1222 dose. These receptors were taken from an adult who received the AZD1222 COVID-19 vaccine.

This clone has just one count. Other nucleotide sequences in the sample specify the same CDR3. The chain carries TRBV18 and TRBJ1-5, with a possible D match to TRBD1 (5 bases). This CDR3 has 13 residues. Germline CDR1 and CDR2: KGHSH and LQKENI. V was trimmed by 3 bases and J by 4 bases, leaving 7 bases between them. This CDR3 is CASSPDRNQPQHF. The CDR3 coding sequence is TGTGCCAGCTCACCCGACAGAAATCAGCCCCAGCATTTT.

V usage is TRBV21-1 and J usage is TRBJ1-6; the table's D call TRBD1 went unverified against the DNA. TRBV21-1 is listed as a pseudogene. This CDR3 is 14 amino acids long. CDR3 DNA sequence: TGTGCCAGCATCATGACAGGCCCCAACCGAGTCCTCCACTTT. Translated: CASIMTGPNRVLHF.

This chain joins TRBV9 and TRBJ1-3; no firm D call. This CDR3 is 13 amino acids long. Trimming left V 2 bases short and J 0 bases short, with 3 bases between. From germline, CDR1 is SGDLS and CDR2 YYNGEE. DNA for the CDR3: TGTGCCAGCAGCGTGGCCTCTGGAAACACCATATATTTT. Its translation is CASSVASGNTIYF.

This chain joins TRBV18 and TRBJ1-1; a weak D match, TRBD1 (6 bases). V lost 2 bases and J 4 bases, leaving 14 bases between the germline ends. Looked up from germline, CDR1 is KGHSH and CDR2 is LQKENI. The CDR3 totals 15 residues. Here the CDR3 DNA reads TGTGCCAGCTCACCATTAGCAGGGGAGAGCACTGAAGCTTTCTTT. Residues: CASSPLAGESTEAFF.

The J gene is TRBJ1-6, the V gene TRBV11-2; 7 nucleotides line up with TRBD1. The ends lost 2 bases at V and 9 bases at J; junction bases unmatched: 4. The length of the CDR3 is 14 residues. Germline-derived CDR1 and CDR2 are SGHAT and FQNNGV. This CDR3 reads CASSLNRGSSPLHF. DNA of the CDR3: TGTGCCAGCAGCTTAAACAGGGGAAGTTCACCCCTCCACTTT.

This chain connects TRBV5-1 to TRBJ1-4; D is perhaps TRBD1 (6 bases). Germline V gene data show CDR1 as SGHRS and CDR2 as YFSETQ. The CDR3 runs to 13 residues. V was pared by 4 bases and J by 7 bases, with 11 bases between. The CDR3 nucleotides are TGCGCCAGCAGCCTTGAGGGGGGTGAAAAACTGTTTTTT. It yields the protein CASSLEGGEKLFF.

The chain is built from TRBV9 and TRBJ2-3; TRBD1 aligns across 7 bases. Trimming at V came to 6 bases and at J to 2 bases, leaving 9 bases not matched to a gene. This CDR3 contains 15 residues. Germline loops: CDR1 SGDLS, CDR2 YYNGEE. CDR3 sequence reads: CASNTGVPPTDTQYF. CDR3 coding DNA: TGTGCCAGCAACACAGGGGTTCCCCCCACAGATACGCAGTATTTT. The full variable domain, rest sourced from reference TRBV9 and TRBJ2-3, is DSGVTQTPKHLITATGQRVTLRCSPRSGDLSVYWYQQSLDQGLQFLIQYYNGEERAKGNILERFSAQQFPDLHSELNLSSLELGDSALYFCASNTGVPPTDTQYFGPGTRLTVL.

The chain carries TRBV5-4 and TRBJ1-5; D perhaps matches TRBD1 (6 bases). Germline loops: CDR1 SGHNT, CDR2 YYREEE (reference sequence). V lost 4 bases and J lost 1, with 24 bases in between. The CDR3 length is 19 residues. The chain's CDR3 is CASSPGPPGQIGSNQPQHF. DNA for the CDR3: TGTGCCAGCAGCCCTGGGCCCCCGGGACAAATCGGGAGCAATCAGCCCCAGCATTTT.

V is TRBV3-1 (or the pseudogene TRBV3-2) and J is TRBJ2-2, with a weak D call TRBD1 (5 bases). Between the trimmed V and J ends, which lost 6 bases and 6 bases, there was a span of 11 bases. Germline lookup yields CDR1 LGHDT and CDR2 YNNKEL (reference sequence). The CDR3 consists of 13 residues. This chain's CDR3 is CASSRTQAGELFF. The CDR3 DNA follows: TGTGCCAGCAGTCGCACACAGGCCGGGGAGCTGTTTTTT.

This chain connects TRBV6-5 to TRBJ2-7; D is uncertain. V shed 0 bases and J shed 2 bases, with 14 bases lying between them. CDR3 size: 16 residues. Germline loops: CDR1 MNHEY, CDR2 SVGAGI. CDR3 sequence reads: CASSYSAALGTYEQYF. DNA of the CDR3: TGTGCCAGCAGTTACTCTGCCGCACTGGGGACCTACGAGCAGTACTTC.

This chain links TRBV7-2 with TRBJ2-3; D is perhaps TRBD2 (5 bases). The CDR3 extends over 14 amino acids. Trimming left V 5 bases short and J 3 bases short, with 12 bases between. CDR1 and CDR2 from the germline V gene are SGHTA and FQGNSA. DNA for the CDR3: TGTGCCAGCAGCCCCCAACCGGGGACAGATACGCAGTATTTT. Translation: CASSPQPGTDTQYF.

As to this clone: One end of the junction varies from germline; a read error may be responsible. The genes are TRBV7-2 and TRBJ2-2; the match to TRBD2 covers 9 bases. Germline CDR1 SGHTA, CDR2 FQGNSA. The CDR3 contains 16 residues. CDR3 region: CASRLKRGDHTGELFF. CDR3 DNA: TGTGCCAGCAGATTAAAGCGGGGGGACCACACCGGGGAGCTATTTTTT.

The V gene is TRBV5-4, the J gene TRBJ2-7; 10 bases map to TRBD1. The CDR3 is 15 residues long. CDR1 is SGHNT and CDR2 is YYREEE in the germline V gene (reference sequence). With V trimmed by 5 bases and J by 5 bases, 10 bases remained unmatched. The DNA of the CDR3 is TGTGCCAGCAGTTCGACCGGGACAGGGGACCACGAGCAGTACTTC. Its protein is CASSSTGTGDHEQYF. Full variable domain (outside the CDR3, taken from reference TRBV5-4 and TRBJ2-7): ETGVTQSPTHLIKTRGQQVTLRCSSQSGHNTVSWYQQALGQGPQFIFQYYREEENGRGNFPPRFSGLQFPNYSSELNVNALELDDSALYLCASSSTGTGDHEQYFGPGTRLTVT.

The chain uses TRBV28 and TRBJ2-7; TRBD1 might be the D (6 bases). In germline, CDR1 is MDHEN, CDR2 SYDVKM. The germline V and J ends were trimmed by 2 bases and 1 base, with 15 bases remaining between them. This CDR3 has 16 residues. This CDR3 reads CASSLNSRGRSYEQYF. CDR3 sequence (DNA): TGTGCCAGCAGTTTAAACAGCAGGGGAAGGTCCTACGAGCAGTACTTC.

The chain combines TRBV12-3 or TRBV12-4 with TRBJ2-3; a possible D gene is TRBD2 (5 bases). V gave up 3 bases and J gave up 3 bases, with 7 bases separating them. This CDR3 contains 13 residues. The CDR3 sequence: CASSFEGTDTQYF. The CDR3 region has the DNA TGTGCCAGCAGTTTCGAGGGTACAGATACGCAGTATTTT.

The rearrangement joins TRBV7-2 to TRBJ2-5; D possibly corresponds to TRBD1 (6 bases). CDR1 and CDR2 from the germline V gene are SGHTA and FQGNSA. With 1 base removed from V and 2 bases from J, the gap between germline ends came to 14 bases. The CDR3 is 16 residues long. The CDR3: CASSLVSLGGQETQYF. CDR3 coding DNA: TGTGCCAGCAGCTTAGTATCACTAGGGGGACAAGAGACCCAGTACTTC.

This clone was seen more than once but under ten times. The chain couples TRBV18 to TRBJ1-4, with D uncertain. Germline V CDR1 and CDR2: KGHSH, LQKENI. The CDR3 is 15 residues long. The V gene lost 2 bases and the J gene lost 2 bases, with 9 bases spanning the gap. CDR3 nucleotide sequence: TGTGCCAGCTCACCAAGGGAAGCGACTAATGAAAAACTGTTTTTT. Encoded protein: CASSPREATNEKLFF. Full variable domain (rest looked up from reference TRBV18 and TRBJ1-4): NAGVMQNPRHLVRRRGQEARLRCSPMKGHSHVYWYRQLPEEGLKFMVYLQKENIIDESGMPKERFSAEFPKEGPSILRIQQVVRGDSAAYFCASSPREATNEKLFFGSGTQLSVL.

This chain's CDR3 is CASSQNSGGDYGYTF. CDR3 nucleotides: TGTGCCAGCAGCCAAAATTCCGGGGGCGACTATGGCTACACCTTC. The chain links TRBV3-1 (or the pseudogene TRBV3-2) to TRBJ1-2; D is possibly TRBD1 (6 bases). CDR1 is LGHDT, CDR2 YNNKEL, per germline (reference sequence). The CDR3 spans 15 residues. Trimming removed 2 bases from V and 3 bases from J, with 13 bases in between.

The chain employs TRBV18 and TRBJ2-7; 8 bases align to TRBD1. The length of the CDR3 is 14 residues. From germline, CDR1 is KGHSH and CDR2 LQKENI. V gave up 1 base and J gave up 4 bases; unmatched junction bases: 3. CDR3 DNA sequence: TGTGCCAGCTCACCACGGGACAGGCCTTACGAGCAGTACTTC. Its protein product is CASSPRDRPYEQYF.

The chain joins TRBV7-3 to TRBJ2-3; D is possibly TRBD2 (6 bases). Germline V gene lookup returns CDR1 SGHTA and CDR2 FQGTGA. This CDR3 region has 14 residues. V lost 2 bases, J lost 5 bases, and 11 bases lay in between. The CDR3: CASSLAGLGDTQYF. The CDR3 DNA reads TGTGCCAGCAGCTTAGCGGGGCTGGGAGATACGCAGTATTTT.

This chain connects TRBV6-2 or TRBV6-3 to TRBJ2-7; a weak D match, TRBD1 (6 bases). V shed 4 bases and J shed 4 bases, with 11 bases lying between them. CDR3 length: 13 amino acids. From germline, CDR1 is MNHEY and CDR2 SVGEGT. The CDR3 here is CASSSNREYEQYF. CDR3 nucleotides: TGTGCCAGCAGTTCTAACAGGGAATACGAGCAGTACTTC.

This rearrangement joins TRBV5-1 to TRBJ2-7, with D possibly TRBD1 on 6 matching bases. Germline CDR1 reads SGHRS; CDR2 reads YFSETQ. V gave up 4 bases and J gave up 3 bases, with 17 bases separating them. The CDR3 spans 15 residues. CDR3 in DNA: TGCGCCAGCAGCCCCGAACAAAGAGGGGGCTACGAGCAGTACTTC. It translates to CASSPEQRGGYEQYF.